The clone carrying this T cell receptor beta chain was observed many times. Its matching antigen is unknown. Individual cDNA molecules were tagged with unique molecular identifiers, the study reported. TCRdb independently ran MiXCR on the 5' RACE reads; one entry per CDR3 protein. The table shows approximately 84,000 distinct CDR3 sequences, with 14% to 15% occurring only once. The data derive from a study of early T cells in non-severe SARS-CoV-2 infection. Study-wide results and limits: Database matching using VDJdb favored anti-spike CD8 responses, with private and CD4 specificities left missing.

The sequencing sample was made of whole blood. This sequence originates from an adult who was a healthcare worker with PCR-confirmed SARS-CoV-2 infection or an uninfected control (not recorded which).

This chain's CDR3 is CASSEEGETQYF. In DNA form, the CDR3 reads TGTGCCAGCAGTGAAGAAGGAGAGACCCAGTACTTC. The chain recombines TRBV25-1 with TRBJ2-5; the D is unclear. Germline V gives CDR1 MGHDK, CDR2 SYGVNS. Trimming removed 2 bases at V and 4 bases at J, with 5 bases between. The CDR3 is 12 residues long.